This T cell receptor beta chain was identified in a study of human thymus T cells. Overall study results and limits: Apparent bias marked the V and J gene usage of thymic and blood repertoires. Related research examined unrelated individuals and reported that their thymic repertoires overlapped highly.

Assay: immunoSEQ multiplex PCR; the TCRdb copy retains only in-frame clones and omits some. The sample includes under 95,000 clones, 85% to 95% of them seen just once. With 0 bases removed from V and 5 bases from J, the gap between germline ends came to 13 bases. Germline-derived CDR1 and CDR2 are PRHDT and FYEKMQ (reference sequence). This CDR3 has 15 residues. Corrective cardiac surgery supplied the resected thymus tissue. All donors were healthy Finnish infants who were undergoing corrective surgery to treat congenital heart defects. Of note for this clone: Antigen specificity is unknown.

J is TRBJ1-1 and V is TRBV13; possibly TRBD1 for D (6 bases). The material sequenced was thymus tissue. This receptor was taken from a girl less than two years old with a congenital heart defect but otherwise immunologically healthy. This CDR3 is CASSLGPGDWTEAFF. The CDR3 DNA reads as TGTGCCAGCAGCTTAGGCCCAGGGGACTGGACTGAAGCTTTCTTT.